These T cell receptor beta chains were read from a single sample in a study of T-cell reconstitution after alpha-beta-depleted transplantation in children. Using its own MiXCR run on the PCR reads, TCRdb lists one record per CDR3 protein. The sample records around 72,000 distinct CDR3 sequences, roughly 4.9% being singletons. Material: PBMCs, mostly from graft donor cells, obtained 180 days after TCRalphabeta/CD19-depleted stem cell transplant. These TCRs come from a boy under two years old who had a stem cell transplant for acute myeloid leukemia, so the T cells may come from the graft donor. The CDR3 runs from the conserved cysteine through the conserved F or W. D genes are given only for firm matches. Clone sizes are given selectively: once, few, many, or a class where the clone is expanded.

TRBJ2-3 | TRBV19 | many | NA | CASSISLVDTQYF | TGTGCCAGTAGTATCTCTTTAGTAGATACGCAGTATTTT
TRBJ1-2 | TRBV7-2 | many | NA | CASSLATAWGEGIGRGYTF | TGTGCCAGCAGCTTAGCCACAGCATGGGGTGAGGGGATCGGGCGTGGCTACACCTTC
TRBJ1-1 | TRBV5-1 | many | NA | CASSLVGGRWAFF | TGCGCCAGCAGCTTGGTCGGCGGGAGGTGGGCTTTCTTT
TRBJ1-3 | TRBV4-3 | many | TRBD1 | CASSQDSGTGSGNTIYF | TGCGCCAGCAGCCAGGACTCCGGGACAGGGAGTGGAAACACCATATATTTT
TRBJ2-6 | TRBV11-3 | few | NA | CASTRRRAGANVLTF | TGTGCCAGCACCCGACGGAGGGCTGGGGCCAACGTCCTGACTTTC
TRBJ2-3 | TRBV28 | many | TRBD2 | CASIPAGGTGYTDTQYF | TGTGCCAGCATCCCCGCCGGGGGGACGGGGTACACAGATACGCAGTATTTT
TRBJ2-1 | TRBV5-4 | once | TRBD2 | CASSKTSGTSIYNEQFF | TGTGCCAGCAGCAAAACTTCCGGGACTAGCATCTACAATGAGCAGTTCTTC
TRBJ1-1 | TRBV7-2 | many | NA | CASSARGRGTEAFF | TGTGCCAGCAGCGCCAGGGGAAGGGGCACTGAAGCTTTCTTT
TRBJ1-1 | TRBV10-3 | many | NA | CAIRGTMNTEAFF | TGTGCCATTCGGGGCACCATGAACACTGAAGCTTTCTTT
TRBJ2-3 | TRBV13 | many | NA | CASSLGGADTQYF | TGTGCCAGCAGCTTAGGCGGGGCGGATACGCAGTATTTT
TRBJ2-1 | TRBV6-1 | many | NA | CASSLLTYNEQFF | TGTGCCAGCAGCCTCCTAACCTACAATGAGCAGTTCTTC
TRBJ2-1 | TRBV5-4 | NA | NA | CASSLALSPYNEQFF | TGTGCCAGCAGCTTGGCCCTGAGCCCCTACAATGAGCAGTTCTTC
TRBJ1-5 | TRBV5-1 | many | NA | CASSLGPTSNQPQHF | TGCGCCAGCAGCTTGGGCCCGACCAGCAATCAGCCCCAGCATTTT
TRBJ2-1 | TRBV12-3/TRBV12-4 | many | NA | CASSRDGINEQFF | TGTGCCAGTAGCCGGGACGGAATCAATGAGCAGTTCTTC
TRBJ2-5 | TRBV18 | many | TRBD1 | CASSPTGTGVGETQYF | TGTGCCAGCTCACCAACCGGGACAGGGGTCGGAGAGACCCAGTACTTC
TRBJ2-3 | TRBV10-3 | many | NA | CAIGPRETDTQYF | TGTGCCATCGGTCCCAGGGAGACAGATACGCAGTATTTT
TRBJ2-5 | TRBV20-1 | NA | TRBD2 | CSVWGLAGGHGETQYF | TGCAGTGTTTGGGGACTAGCGGGGGGCCACGGAGAGACCCAGTACTTC
TRBJ1-1 | TRBV6-2/TRBV6-3 | many | NA | CASSSSPGNTEAFF | TGTGCCAGCAGTTCTTCCCCCGGGAACACTGAAGCTTTCTTT
TRBJ2-4 | TRBV7-9 | many | NA | CASARSDIQYF | TGTGCCAGCGCTAGGAGTGACATTCAGTACTTC
TRBJ1-5 | TRBV12-3/TRBV12-4 | many | NA | CASSLKGDEGGNQPQHF | TGTGCCAGCAGTTTAAAGGGGGACGAGGGAGGCAATCAGCCCCAGCATTTT
TRBJ2-3 | TRBV2 | many | TRBD2 | CARSGTSGGPTDTQYF | TGTGCTCGCTCCGGGACTAGCGGGGGCCCCACAGATACGCAGTATTTT
TRBJ2-3 | TRBV10-1 | many | NA | CASSDIGQATDTQYF | TGCGCCAGCAGTGATATAGGGCAGGCCACAGATACGCAGTATTTT
TRBJ1-2 | TRBV15 | many | NA | CATSRDHDIYGYTF | TGTGCCACCAGCAGAGATCATGACATCTATGGCTACACCTTC
TRBJ1-1 | TRBV5-1 | many | NA | CASSLTPPNTEAFF | TGCGCCAGCAGCTTGACCCCCCCGAACACTGAAGCTTTCTTT
TRBJ1-2 | TRBV5-1 | many | TRBD1 | CASSIPPTGTLGGGYTF | TGCGCCAGCAGCATACCGCCGACAGGGACTCTAGGTGGGGGCTACACCTTC
TRBJ2-5 | TRBV24-1 | many | TRBD2 | CATSERDRGGAKETQYF | TGTGCCACCAGTGAACGGGACCGCGGGGGGGCCAAAGAGACCCAGTACTTC
TRBJ2-3 | TRBV7-2 | many | TRBD1 | CASSRDRYTDTQYF | TGTGCCAGCAGCCGGGACAGATACACAGATACGCAGTATTTT
TRBJ2-5 | TRBV15 | many | NA | CATSRAGGAGLETQYF | TGTGCCACCAGCAGAGCCGGTGGGGCAGGGCTAGAGACCCAGTACTTC
TRBJ1-4 | TRBV29-1 | NA | NA | CSVEDLRGSEKLFF | TGCAGCGTTGAAGATCTCCGGGGGAGTGAAAAACTGTTTTTT
TRBJ2-1 | TRBV4-2 | many | NA | CASSQEEVSYNEQFF | TGTGCCAGCAGCCAAGAGGAGGTCTCCTACAATGAGCAGTTCTTC
TRBJ1-2 | TRBV5-1 | many | TRBD1 | CASSAGQTNYGYTF | TGCGCCAGCAGCGCGGGACAGACCAACTATGGCTACACCTTC
TRBJ2-7 | TRBV7-9 | many | NA | CASSFGVKSDEQYF | TGTGCCAGCAGCTTCGGGGTAAAGAGCGACGAGCAGTACTTC
TRBJ2-1 | TRBV24-1 | many | NA | CATSDSGSSYNEQFF | TGTGCCACCAGTGACTCAGGGAGCTCCTACAATGAGCAGTTCTTC
TRBJ1-2 | TRBV7-9 | NA | NA | CAGSLALAYDGYTF | TGTGCCGGCAGCTTAGCACTAGCCTACGATGGCTACACCTTC